This T cell receptor (beta chain) appears in the sequencing data of a study of T cells in Graves' hyperthyroidism and ophthalmopathy. Looked up from germline, CDR1 is SGHKS and CDR2 is YYEKEE (reference sequence). This CDR3 region has 15 residues. With V trimmed by 3 bases and J by 6 bases, 7 bases remained unmatched. The CDR3 regions of TCR beta were amplified from RNA transcripts. Researchers ran a first-round RT-PCR on the TCR CDR3 using the HTBI primer set. Each CDR3 protein is one row after TCRdb ran MiXCR on the multiplex PCR reads. The sample yields 600,000 to 750,000 distinct CDR3 sequences, 15% to 20% seen once. This clonotype appeared many times.

The genes are TRBV5-5 and TRBJ2-2; the match to TRBD1 covers 8 bases. The TCR comes from a man aged 45 to 65 with Graves' hyperthyroidism. Input material: blood. CDR3 DNA sequence: TGTGCCAGCAGCTCCGGGACAGGAATCTCCGGGGAGCTGTTTTTT. This sequence encodes CASSSGTGISGELFF.